The 20 T cell receptor beta chains in this list originate from one sample, sequenced in a study of OX40 agonist ivuxolimab in advanced cancers. Assay used: immunoSEQ multiplex PCR; TCRdb lists only in-frame clones, some missing. The table shows under 50,000 clones, with approximately 83% occurring only once. The sequenced sample was CD4+ or CD8+ T cells sorted from blood, obtained in a trial of the OX40 agonist ivuxolimab. Every receptor here comes from an adult with an advanced solid tumor such as melanoma, head and neck, liver or kidney cancer.

This clone has just one count. The rearrangement links TRBV6-1 to TRBJ2-7, with D possibly being TRBD1 (6 bases). Trimming left V 1 base short and J 4 bases short, with 14 bases between. The germline V gene encodes CDR1 MNHNS and CDR2 SASEGT. The CDR3 has 15 amino acids. The CDR3 is CASSEGRQGSYEQYF. The CDR3, as DNA: TGTGCCAGCAGTGAAGGAAGGCAGGGGTCGTACGAGCAGTACTTC.

The chain joins TRBV9 to TRBJ2-1, with 7 bases identical to TRBD2. The CDR3 covers 14 residues. Unmatched junction bases numbered 5, after V lost 4 bases and J lost 4 bases. The germline V gene has CDR1 SGDLS and CDR2 YYNGEE. CDR3 DNA: TGTGCCAGCAGCTCATCTAGCGGTTACAATGAGCAGTTCTTC. As protein: CASSSSSGYNEQFF. Looking up the rest from reference TRBV9 and TRBJ2-1 gives the full variable domain: DSGVTQTPKHLITATGQRVTLRCSPRSGDLSVYWYQQSLDQGLQFLIQYYNGEERAKGNILERFSAQQFPDLHSELNLSSLELGDSALYFCASSSSSGYNEQFFGPGTRLTVL.

The V gene is TRBV4-1, the J gene TRBJ2-2, with TRBD1 matching over 8 bases. The CDR3 loop spans 15 amino acids. Per germline, CDR1 MGHRA and CDR2 YSYEKL. Trimming at V came to 0 bases and at J to 6 bases, leaving 3 bases not matched to a gene. CDR3: CASSQDPGGPGELFF. The CDR3 bases are TGCGCCAGCAGCCAAGATCCAGGGGGCCCCGGGGAGCTGTTTTTT.

The rearrangement joins TRBV14 to TRBJ2-4, with D perhaps assigned TRBD1 or TRBD2 (5 bases each). The length of the CDR3 is 15 residues. The V end was cut by 1 base, the J end by 7 bases, with 14 bases between. Germline V lookup: CDR1 SGHDN, CDR2 FVKESK. This chain's CDR3 is CASSQGQDWGNIQYF. In DNA, the CDR3 is TGTGCCAGCAGCCAAGGTCAGGACTGGGGGAACATTCAGTACTTC.

This rearrangement joins TRBV7-6 to TRBJ2-2; the D gene is possibly TRBD1 (6 bases). Trimming left V 1 base short and J 3 bases short, with 12 bases between. Germline values: CDR1 SGHVS, CDR2 FNYEAQ. The CDR3 has 16 residues. CDR3 nucleotides: TGTGCCAGCAGCTTAGGAGAGGGGGATGACACCGGGGAGCTGTTTTTT. Encoded protein: CASSLGEGDDTGELFF.

The chain combines TRBV7-2 with TRBJ2-7; 8 bases agree with TRBD2. Germline V gene data show CDR1 as SGHTA and CDR2 as FQGNSA. V gave up 2 bases and J gave up 5 bases; unmatched junction bases: 8. The CDR3 covers 15 residues. CDR3 coding DNA: TGTGCCAGCAGCTTAAGGGGCAGAGCGGGAGACGAGCAGTACTTC. Its translation is CASSLRGRAGDEQYF.

J is TRBJ1-1 and V is TRBV7-9; possibly TRBD1 for D (5 bases). CDR3 length: 12 amino acids. The V end was cut by 2 bases, the J end by 6 bases, with 7 bases between. Germline V gene sequence: CDR1 SEHNR, CDR2 FQNEAQ (reference sequence). CDR3 sequence reads: CASSLWDAEAFF. CDR3 nucleotides: TGTGCCAGCAGCTTATGGGACGCTGAAGCTTTCTTT.

The chain joins TRBV9 to TRBJ2-5; 15 bases line up with TRBD2. CDR3 length: 15 amino acids. CDR1 is SGDLS and CDR2 is YYNGEE in the germline V gene. The ends lost 4 bases at V and 5 bases at J; junction bases unmatched: 3. CDR3 coding DNA: TGTGCCAGCAGCCTCGGGACTAGCGGGAGGGAGACCCAGTACTTC. As protein: CASSLGTSGRETQYF.

This rearrangement joins TRBV2 to TRBJ1-1; no reliable D call. In germline, CDR1 is SNHLY, CDR2 FYNNEI. Trimming cost V 4 bases and J 0 bases, with 3 bases left between them. The CDR3 length is 12 residues. The CDR3 sequence is CASSAMNTEAFF. The CDR3 nucleotides read TGTGCCAGCAGTGCGATGAACACTGAAGCTTTCTTT.

The V gene is TRBV10-1, the J gene TRBJ1-3; D is perhaps TRBD1 (5 bases). There are 17 residues in the CDR3. Trimming stripped 8 bases from V and 2 bases from J, with 22 bases between. Germline loops: CDR1 WNHNN, CDR2 SYGVQD (reference sequence). The CDR3 region is CASPSPGQGWPGNTIYF. The CDR3 DNA reads TGCGCCAGCCCCTCTCCAGGGCAGGGTTGGCCTGGAAACACCATATATTTT.

V is TRBV28 and J is TRBJ1-4; D is unresolved. Germline CDR1 is MDHEN and CDR2 is SYDVKM. V lost 6 bases and J 0 bases, leaving 17 bases between the germline ends. This CDR3 contains 17 residues. The CDR3 DNA follows: TGTGCCAGCAGGAAAGCCGAATTAGGGACAACTAATGAAAAACTGTTTTTT. Its protein is CASRKAELGTTNEKLFF.

The chain joins TRBV4-3 to TRBJ2-2; D gene ambiguous. Trimming cost V 0 bases and J 1 base, with 12 bases left between them. CDR1 LGHNA and CDR2 YSLEER come from the germline V gene. The CDR3 consists of 17 residues. The CDR3 spells CASSQDRWIGNTGELFF. The CDR3 nucleotides read TGCGCCAGCAGCCAAGATAGGTGGATAGGGAACACCGGGGAGCTGTTTTTT.

The V call is TRBV9, the J call TRBJ1-4, with D possibly matching TRBD1 (5 bases). V lost 4 bases to trimming and J lost 3 bases, with 13 bases between them. Germline assignment: CDR1 SGDLS and CDR2 YYNGEE. CDR3 length equals 15 residues. The CDR3 coding sequence is TGTGCCAGCAGCACTTATGACAGACCTAATGAAAAACTGTTTTTT. Protein sequence: CASSTYDRPNEKLFF.

The V call is TRBV9, the J call TRBJ1-1; TRBD1 might be the D (6 bases). Trimming took 3 bases from V and 1 from J, leaving 16 bases between them. CDR3 length equals 16 residues. Germline loops: CDR1 SGDLS, CDR2 YYNGEE. CDR3 in DNA: TGTGCCAGCAGCGCCCCCCCGGGACACCCGAACACTGAAGCTTTCTTT. Translation: CASSAPPGHPNTEAFF.

The rearrangement links TRBV30 to TRBJ1-4; 7 bases agree with TRBD1. Trimming cost V 3 bases and J 12 bases; bases outside gene matches: 4. The CDR3 loop spans 11 amino acids. The germline V gene has CDR1 GTSNPN and CDR2 SVGIG (reference sequence). This chain's CDR3 is CAWRQGLELFF. The CDR3 DNA follows: TGTGCCTGGAGACAGGGGTTGGAACTGTTTTTT.

CDR3 amino acids: CASSVVGQGTEKLFF. The CDR3 DNA reads as TGTGCCAGCAGCGTAGTAGGGCAGGGGACTGAAAAACTGTTTTTT. The J gene is TRBJ1-4, the V gene TRBV9; D is possibly TRBD1 (6 bases). From germline, CDR1 is SGDLS and CDR2 YYNGEE. V was trimmed by 0 bases and J by 7 bases, leaving 13 bases between them. The CDR3 length is 15 residues.

The chain is built from TRBV7-2 and TRBJ2-3, with D maybe TRBD2 (5 bases). Germline V gene data show CDR1 as SGHTA and CDR2 as FQGNSA. V lost 10 bases and J lost 0, with 17 bases in between. This CDR3 has 15 amino acids. In DNA, the CDR3 is TGTGCCACAAAAACCGGGGTACCTAGCACAGATACGCAGTATTTT. It is translated as CATKTGVPSTDTQYF.

This chain uses TRBV10-2 with TRBJ1-4, with 11 bases aligning to TRBD1. The CDR3 consists of 16 residues. Trimming cost V 2 bases and J 3 bases; bases outside gene matches: 2. Germline-derived CDR1 and CDR2 are WSHSY and SAAADI. CDR3 sequence (DNA): TGCGCCAGCAGTGAGGGACAGGGGGCGCCTAATGAAAAACTGTTTTTT. Its translation is CASSEGQGAPNEKLFF.

This sequence joins TRBV5-1 and TRBJ1-4, with D maybe TRBD1 (5 bases). With 5 bases removed from V and 6 bases from J, the gap between germline ends came to 14 bases. CDR1 and CDR2 (germline): SGHRS, YFSETQ. The CDR3 has 14 amino acids. The CDR3 sequence: CASRPLGGDEKLFF. The CDR3 DNA reads TGCGCCAGCAGACCCCTGGGGGGAGATGAAAAACTGTTTTTT.

This clone was detected a few times. Other DNA variants within this sample encode the same CDR3. The rearrangement joins TRBV19 to TRBJ2-3; 10 bases are shared with TRBD1. CDR1 and CDR2 from the germline V gene are LNHDA and SQIVND (reference sequence). The CDR3 runs 15 residues. Trimming cost V 5 bases and J 1 base; bases outside gene matches: 3. The CDR3 nucleotides are TGTGCCAGTAGTCCCGGGACAGGGGGCACAGATACGCAGTATTTT. Protein product: CASSPGTGGTDTQYF.